The present T cell receptor (beta chain) was sequenced within a study of regulatory and conventional T cells in RAG deficiency. Findings and caveats of the study: Sorted Omenn CD25-high CD127-low cells may not be bona fide Tregs. Control T-cell subsets had markedly higher Shannon entropy and lower Simpson indices than RAG-deficient patients. Compared with controls, unique Treg TCR beta sequences dropped around 90-fold in Omenn syndrome and CID/AS.

Of note for this clone: Its target is unknown.

Blood CD4+ CD25-low CD127-high conventional T cells supplied the genomic DNA template. The CDR3 has 13 residues. Trimming left V 0 bases short and J 3 bases short, with 7 bases between. CDR1 is SGDLS and CDR2 is YYNGEE in the germline V gene. The assay was immunoSEQ multiplex PCR, and TCRdb's table has in-frame clones only and misses some. The profile shows just over 30,000 clones, approximately 96% of them singletons. These same data were also listed under a study on regulatory T cells. That work adds: The PCR used 52 TRBV and 13 TRBJ primers. Regulatory T cells showed the strongest V-J pair restriction and V/J gene skewing among patient repertoires.

The sequenced sample was CD25- CD4+ T cells sorted from blood. The sequence was collected from a human donor in good health. The chain uses TRBV9 and TRBJ2-7; possibly TRBD1 for D (5 bases). The chain's CDR3 is CASSVETGYEQYF. The CDR3 region has the DNA TGTGCCAGCAGCGTAGAAACAGGCTACGAGCAGTACTTC.